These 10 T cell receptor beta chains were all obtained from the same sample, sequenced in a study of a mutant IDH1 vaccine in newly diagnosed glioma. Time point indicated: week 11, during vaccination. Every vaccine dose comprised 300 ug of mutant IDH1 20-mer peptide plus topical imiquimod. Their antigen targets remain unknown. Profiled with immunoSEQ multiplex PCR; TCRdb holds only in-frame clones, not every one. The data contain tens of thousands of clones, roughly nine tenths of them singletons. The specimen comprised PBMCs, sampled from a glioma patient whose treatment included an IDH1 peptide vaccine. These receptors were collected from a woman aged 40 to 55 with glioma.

CDR3 sequence (DNA): TGCGCCAGCAGCTTGGGCCCTATTGGGGGAGGGGGTGAGCAGTACTTC. Residues: CASSLGPIGGGGEQYF. V and J are TRBV5-1 and TRBJ2-7; D may be TRBD2 (7 bases). Trimming pared 0 bases from V and 7 bases from J, leaving 20 bases between. Germline lookup yields CDR1 SGHRS and CDR2 YFSETQ. The CDR3 runs 16 residues.

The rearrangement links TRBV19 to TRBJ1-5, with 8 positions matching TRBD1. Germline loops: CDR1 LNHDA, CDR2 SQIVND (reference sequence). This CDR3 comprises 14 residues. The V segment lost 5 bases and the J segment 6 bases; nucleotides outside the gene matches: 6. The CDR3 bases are TGTGCCAGTAGTTTTCAGGGGGCTGGTCAGCCCCAGCATTTT. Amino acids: CASSFQGAGQPQHF.

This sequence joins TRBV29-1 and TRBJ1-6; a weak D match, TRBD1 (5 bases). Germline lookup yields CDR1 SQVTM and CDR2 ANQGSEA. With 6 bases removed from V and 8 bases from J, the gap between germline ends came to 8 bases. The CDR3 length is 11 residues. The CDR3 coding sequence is TGCAGCGTCCTGACAGATTCACCCCTCCACTTT. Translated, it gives CSVLTDSPLHF.

The CDR3 loop reads CASSLSGVGTEAFF. DNA of the CDR3: TGTGCCAGCAGCTTGTCGGGGGTCGGCACTGAAGCTTTCTTT. The chain uses TRBV11-1 and TRBJ1-1, with D possibly TRBD1 on 5 matching bases. Trimming cost V 3 bases and J 4 bases, with 12 bases left between them. Germline values: CDR1 SGHAT, CDR2 FQDESV (reference sequence). The CDR3 totals 14 residues.

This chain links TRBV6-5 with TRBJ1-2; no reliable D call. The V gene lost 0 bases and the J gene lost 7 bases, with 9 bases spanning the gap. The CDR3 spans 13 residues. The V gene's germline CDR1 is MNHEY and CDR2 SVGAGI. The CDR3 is CASSYSRRRGYTF. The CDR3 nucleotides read TGTGCCAGCAGTTACTCTCGGAGGCGTGGCTACACCTTC.

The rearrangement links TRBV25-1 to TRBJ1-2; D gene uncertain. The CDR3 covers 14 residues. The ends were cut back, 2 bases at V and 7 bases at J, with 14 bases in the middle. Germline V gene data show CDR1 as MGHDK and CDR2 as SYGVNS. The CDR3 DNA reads TGTGCCAGCAGTGAAGAAGCTACCACCATTGGCTACACCTTC. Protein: CASSEEATTIGYTF.

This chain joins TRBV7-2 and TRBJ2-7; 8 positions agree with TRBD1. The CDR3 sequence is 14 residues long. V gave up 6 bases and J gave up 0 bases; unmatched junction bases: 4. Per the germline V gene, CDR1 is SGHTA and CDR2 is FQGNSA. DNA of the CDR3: TGTGCCAGCAGTAGGGACAGGAGCTCCTACGAGCAGTACTTC. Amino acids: CASSRDRSSYEQYF.

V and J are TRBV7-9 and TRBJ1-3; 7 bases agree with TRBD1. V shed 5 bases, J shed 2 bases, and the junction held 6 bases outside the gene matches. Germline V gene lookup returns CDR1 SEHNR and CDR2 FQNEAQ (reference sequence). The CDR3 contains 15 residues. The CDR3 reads CASSPSRGTGNTIYF. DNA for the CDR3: TGTGCCAGCAGCCCATCCAGGGGGACTGGAAACACCATATATTTT.

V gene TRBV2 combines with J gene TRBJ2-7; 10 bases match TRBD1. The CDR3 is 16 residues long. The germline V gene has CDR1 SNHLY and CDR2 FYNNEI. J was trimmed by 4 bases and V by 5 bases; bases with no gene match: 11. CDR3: CASSPGSDRGLYEQYF. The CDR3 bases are TGTGCCAGCAGTCCTGGGTCTGACAGGGGGCTTTACGAGCAGTACTTC.

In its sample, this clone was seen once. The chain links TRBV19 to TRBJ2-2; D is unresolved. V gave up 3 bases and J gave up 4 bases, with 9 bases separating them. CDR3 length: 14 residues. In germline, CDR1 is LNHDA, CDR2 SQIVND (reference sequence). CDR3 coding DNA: TGTGCCAGTAGTATCTGGGATTTCACCGGGGAGCTGTTTTTT. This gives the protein CASSIWDFTGELFF.